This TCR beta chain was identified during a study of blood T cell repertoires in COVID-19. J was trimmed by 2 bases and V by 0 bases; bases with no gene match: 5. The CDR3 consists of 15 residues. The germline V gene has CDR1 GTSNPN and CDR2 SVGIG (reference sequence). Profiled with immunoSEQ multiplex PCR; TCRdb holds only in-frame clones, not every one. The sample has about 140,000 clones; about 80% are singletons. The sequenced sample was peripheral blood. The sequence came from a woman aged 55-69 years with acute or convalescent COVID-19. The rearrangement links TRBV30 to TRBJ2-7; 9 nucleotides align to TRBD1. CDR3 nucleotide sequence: TGTGCCTGGAGTGTACAGGGGGCCCCTACCTACGAGCAGTACTTC. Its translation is CAWSVQGAPTYEQYF.